This T cell receptor (beta chain) emerged from a study of shared clonotypes between healthy human individuals. Study as a whole: CD4 naive and CD4 memory each took three plates per donor, while CD8 naive took two and CD8 memory one. Study-wide findings and caveats: Clonotypes shared by all four sorted-subset donors had higher generation probabilities than non-shared clonotypes. Rarefaction analysis demonstrated incomplete sorted-subset sequencing notwithstanding large depth.

As regards this clone: Its specificity is not known.

In the source study's methods: Filtering differed because ImmunoSEQ produced junction-only sequences that carried no quality scores. Using immunoSEQ multiplex PCR, the repertoire was profiled, and TCRdb retains in-frame clones only, with some absent. From that table come the V and J calls and clone size; the DNA was used to work out D and trimming. The table has 2 million to 2.5 million clones, roughly 93% seen once; the top ten hold 0.39%. V lost 4 bases to trimming and J lost 2 bases, with 21 bases between them. Germline-derived CDR1 and CDR2 are MGHRA and YSYEKL. The length of the CDR3 is 18 residues.

This sequence joins TRBV4-1 and TRBJ1-3; D may be TRBD1 (5 bases). The clonotype was recovered from a man between 18 and 35 years old in good health. Some clones in this sample may be carry-over from other donors' samples. The specimen was naive CD4+ T cells from PBMCs. Sample subset: CD45RA+ positively selected. Here the CDR3 DNA reads TGCGCCAGCAGCCCTTCTGGGTGGAGGGGAGCCCCTGGAAACACCATATATTTT. It translates to CASSPSGWRGAPGNTIYF.